This T cell receptor beta chain was profiled in a study of blood T cells in healthy people across ages. The second PCR ran about 6 to 11 cycles with a sample-barcoded 5' primer and J-beta primers. MiXCR, applied by TCRdb to the 5' RACE reads, yields one record per CDR3 protein. The sample carries over 750,000 distinct CDR3 sequences, approximately 25% recorded once. Per germline, CDR1 DFQATT and CDR2 SNEGSKA (reference sequence). The CDR3 extends over 15 amino acids. V lost 3 bases to trimming and J lost 4 bases; unmatched junction nucleotides: 8. These sequences were also reported in another study, on T cells of mothers and their children.

Sequenced input: blood. This chain uses TRBV20-1 with TRBJ2-7; TRBD2 agrees at 11 bases. This sequence was found in a boy under 18 in good health. The CDR3 DNA reads as TGCAGTGCTAGGGCTAGACTAGCGGGATCGTACGAGCAGTACTTC. It yields the protein CSARARLAGSYEQYF.